This T cell receptor beta chain was recovered during a study of CD8 T cells in Susac syndrome. The RNA input was about 0.5 to 1 ug, and it was reverse transcribed with random hexamers. Amplification of TCR beta CDR3 used immunoSEQ multiplex PCR across 54 Vbeta and 13 Jbeta. TCRdb ran MiXCR on the immunoSEQ multiplex PCR reads and lists one entry per CDR3 protein. The sample comprises approximately 180,000 distinct CDR3 sequences, 85% to 95% of which are singletons, and 0.099% rests with the top ten. The CDR3 spans 13 residues. The V end lost 1 base, the J end lost 5 bases, and 6 bases lay between the germline ends. Germline-derived CDR1 and CDR2 are LNHDA and SQIVND (reference sequence).

The sample consisted of CD4+ T cells from PBMCs. The chain uses TRBV19 and TRBJ2-1; D is undetermined. The source is a human donor with Susac syndrome. The CDR3 sequence: CASSIVRNNEQFF. The CDR3 DNA sequence: TGTGCCAGTAGTATAGTGAGGAACAATGAGCAGTTCTTC. Full variable domain (remainder filled in from reference TRBV19 and TRBJ2-1): DGGITQSPKYLFRKEGQNVTLSCEQNLNHDAMYWYRQDPGQGLRLIYYSQIVNDFQKGDIAEGYSVSREKKESFPLTVTSAQKNPTAFYLCASSIVRNNEQFFGPGTRLTVL.